This TCR beta chain was identified in a study of early T cells in non-severe SARS-CoV-2 infection. In the library, individual cDNA molecules carried attached unique molecular identifiers. TCRdb called the 5' RACE reads again in MiXCR, with one record for every CDR3 protein. The data contain 35,000 to 50,000 distinct CDR3 sequences, 20% to 25% of them seen just once; the ten biggest clones take up under 6%. Germline-derived CDR1 and CDR2 are MNHNS and SASEGT. The CDR3 is 15 amino acids. J lost 5 bases, V lost 6 bases, and 6 bases had no gene match. The chain carries TRBV6-1 and TRBJ2-3; 12 nucleotides line up with TRBD2. The sample here was whole blood, taken at baseline. The clonotype originates from an adult who was a healthcare worker with PCR-confirmed SARS-CoV-2 infection or an uninfected control (not recorded which). This CDR3 reads CASRDPLAGGDTQYF. CDR3 DNA: TGTGCCAGCAGGGACCCACTAGCGGGAGGAGATACGCAGTATTTT.